A selection of T cell receptor beta chains follows, all from one sample in a study of breast tumors, draining lymph nodes, adjacent tissues. MiXCR, applied by TCRdb to the multiplex PCR reads, yields one record per CDR3 protein. The table has a few hundred thousand distinct CDR3 sequences, approximately 36% seen once. The source material was axillary lymph node tissue. The receptors stem from a female donor with breast cancer. Some clones in this sample may be carry-over from other donors' samples. Both conserved end residues are part of each CDR3. Each record gives: D gene, CDR3 length, clone size, J gene, V gene, CDR3 protein, CDR3 DNA. D genes are given only for firm matches. Size is stated for part of the rows, as once, few or many counts, or as a class when the clone is expanded.

TRBD2 | 16 | many | TRBJ2-2 | TRBV7-2 | CASSLEGAGGLGELFF | TGTGCCAGCAGCTTAGAAGGAGCGGGGGGGCTCGGGGAGCTGTTTTTT
- | 14 | few | TRBJ2-3 | TRBV4-1 | CASSQDQSTDTQYF | TGCGCCAGCAGCCAAGATCAGAGCACAGATACGCAGTATTTT
- | 15 | many | TRBJ2-2 | TRBV5-1 | CASSLAQGSSGELFF | TGCGCCAGCAGCTTGGCTCAGGGGAGTTCCGGGGAGCTGTTTTTT
- | 17 | - | TRBJ1-6 | TRBV27 | CASSPSPRSSYNSPLHF | TGTGCCAGCAGTCCATCCCCCAGGAGCTCCTATAATTCACCCCTCCACTTT
TRBD1 | 16 | - | TRBJ2-1 | TRBV10-3 | CAINRDGTGGYNEQFF | TGTGCCATCAATAGGGATGGGACAGGGGGATACAATGAGCAGTTCTTC
- | 15 | - | TRBJ2-1 | TRBV5-4 | CASSLEGALYNEQFF | TGTGCCAGCAGCTTGGAAGGGGCACTCTACAATGAGCAGTTCTTC
TRBD1 | 16 | - | TRBJ2-5 | TRBV28 | CASSLQTGGPEETQYF | TGTGCCAGCAGTTTACAAACAGGGGGACCTGAAGAGACCCAGTACTTC
- | 13 | few | TRBJ1-2 | TRBV27 | CASSFRGGYGYTF | TGTGCCAGCAGTTTTCGGGGGGGGTATGGCTACACCTTC
- | 12 | - | TRBJ1-5 | TRBV7-9 | CATPHTHQPQHF | TGTGCCACACCTCATACCCATCAGCCCCAGCATTTT
- | 11 | many | TRBJ2-7 | TRBV3-1 | CASSQERLTYF | TGTGCCAGCAGCCAAGAAAGGTTGACGTACTTC
- | 17 | few | TRBJ2-5 | TRBV5-4 | CASAYAQGPANQETQYF | TGTGCCAGCGCTTACGCCCAGGGTCCGGCCAACCAAGAGACCCAGTACTTC
- | 13 | - | TRBJ2-1 | TRBV5-1 | CASSLLGGEEQFF | TGCGCCAGCAGCTTGTTAGGTGGGGAGGAGCAGTTCTTC
- | 13 | many | TRBJ1-5 | TRBV19 | CASSSARGQPQHF | TGTGCCAGTAGTAGTGCCCGTGGGCAGCCCCAGCATTTT
- | 15 | many | TRBJ1-6 | TRBV7-9 | CASSLARQVNSPLHF | TGTGCCAGCAGCTTAGCGCGGCAGGTGAATTCACCCCTCCACTTT
- | 17 | once | TRBJ1-5 | TRBV27 | CASSPITGTQRGRPQHF | TGTGCCAGCAGTCCTATTACCGGGACCCAGAGAGGACGGCCCCAGCATTTT
TRBD1 | 16 | - | TRBJ1-3 | TRBV12-3/TRBV12-4 | CASSLRQGSSGNTIYF | TGTGCCAGCAGTCTTAGACAGGGAAGCTCTGGAAACACCATATATTTT
- | 21 | - | TRBJ2-6 | TRBV20-1 | CSASQGDRVTPGDSGANVLTF | TGCAGTGCTAGCCAGGGCGACAGGGTAACACCGGGGGACTCTGGGGCCAACGTCCTGACTTTC
- | 13 | - | TRBJ1-5 | TRBV7-2 | CASSLGVPQPQHF | TGTGCCAGCAGCTTAGGGGTCCCCCAGCCCCAGCATTTT
TRBD1 | 18 | - | TRBJ2-2 | TRBV10-3 | CASNLTGDETQNTGELFF | TGTGCCAGCAACTTAACAGGGGATGAAACACAGAACACCGGGGAGCTGTTTTTT
TRBD1 | 14 | many | TRBJ1-2 | TRBV5-6 | CASSLDAGTGLTTF | TGTGCCAGCAGCTTGGACGCCGGGACAGGGCTTACTACCTTC
- | 13 | - | TRBJ2-2 | TRBV2 | CASSEALRGELFF | TGTGCCAGCAGTGAAGCGCTTCGGGGGGAGCTGTTTTTT
- | 12 | many | TRBJ1-2 | TRBV7-9 | CASSLDGGGYTF | TGTGCCAGCAGCTTAGATGGGGGCGGCTACACCTTC
- | 14 | many | TRBJ1-2 | TRBV4-3 | CASSQVSQAGGYTF | TGCGCCAGCAGCCAAGTGTCACAGGCTGGTGGCTACACCTTC
- | 17 | many | TRBJ2-7 | TRBV5-1 | CASSLGPQGLRIYEQYF | TGCGCCAGCAGCTTGGGGCCCCAGGGTCTACGGATCTACGAGCAGTACTTC
- | 12 | many | TRBJ1-2 | TRBV20-1 | CSASETDYGYTF | TGCAGTGCTTCTGAAACCGACTATGGCTACACCTTC
TRBD1 | 16 | - | TRBJ1-6 | TRBV25-1 | CASTRGRDRNNSPLHF | TGTGCCAGCACCCGCGGACGGGACAGAAATAATTCACCCCTCCACTTT
- | 13 | once | TRBJ2-5 | TRBV2 | CAINPRGGETQYF | TGTGCCATAAACCCCAGGGGTGGAGAGACCCAGTACTTC
- | 14 | - | TRBJ1-5 | TRBV6-5 | CARRLAGSNQPQHF | TGTGCCAGAAGACTAGCGGGAAGCAATCAGCCCCAGCATTTT
- | 16 | many | TRBJ1-2 | TRBV4-3 | CASSQTRGEGWRGYTF | TGCGCCAGCAGCCAAACCCGGGGGGAGGGATGGCGGGGCTACACCTTC
TRBD2 | 15 | - | TRBJ2-6 | TRBV7-2 | CASSFRTSGANVLTF | TGTGCCAGCAGCTTTCGGACTAGCGGGGCCAACGTCCTGACTTTC
- | 15 | - | TRBJ1-4 | TRBV7-2 | CASSMQGMRNEKLFF | TGTGCCAGCAGCATGCAGGGGATGAGAAATGAAAAACTGTTTTTT
TRBD1 | 17 | - | TRBJ2-5 | TRBV7-9 | CASSTASDRAAGEPQYF | TGTGCCAGCAGCACAGCGTCGGACAGGGCGGCTGGAGAGCCCCAGTACTTC
TRBD1 | 16 | many | TRBJ2-3 | TRBV7-6 | CASSGDRGLITDTQYF | TGTGCCAGCAGCGGCGACAGGGGGCTGATTACAGATACGCAGTATTTT
- | 14 | few | TRBJ2-2 | TRBV6-5 | CASGGMSVTGELFF | TGTGCCAGCGGAGGGATGTCTGTGACCGGGGAGCTGTTTTTT
TRBD1 | 14 | many | TRBJ2-7 | TRBV10-3 | CAINPGTGVYEQYF | TGTGCCATCAACCCCGGGACAGGGGTATACGAGCAGTACTTC
- | 15 | many | TRBJ2-1 | TRBV10-3 | CAIMGGGAAYNEQFF | TGTGCCATCATGGGTGGGGGGGCTGCCTACAATGAGCAGTTCTTC
- | 14 | - | TRBJ2-5 | TRBV7-2 | CASSLGGREETQYF | TGTGCCAGCAGCTTAGGGGGAAGGGAAGAGACCCAGTACTTC
- | 13 | many | TRBJ2-5 | TRBV7-3 | CASSLIPGETQYF | TGTGCCAGCAGCTTAATACCGGGCGAGACCCAGTACTTC
TRBD2 | 12 | - | TRBJ2-1 | TRBV7-9 | CASGGGYNEQFF | TGTGCCAGCGGCGGGGGGTACAATGAGCAGTTCTTC
TRBD2 | 18 | - | TRBJ2-1 | TRBV12-5 | CASGLVQVAGGADNEQFF | TGTGCTAGTGGTTTGGTACAGGTCGCGGGGGGCGCCGACAATGAGCAGTTCTTC
TRBD1 | 17 | - | TRBJ1-6 | TRBV24-1 | CATSANLGQGGNSPLHF | TGTGCCACCAGTGCTAATCTCGGACAGGGAGGTAATTCACCCCTCCACTTT
TRBD2 | 13 | many | TRBJ2-1 | TRBV27 | CASSSRLAGGWFF | TGTGCCAGCAGTTCTAGGTTGGCGGGAGGCTGGTTCTTC
- | 14 | - | TRBJ1-2 | TRBV6-1 | CASSERTAWDGYTF | TGTGCCAGCAGTGAAAGGACAGCCTGGGATGGCTACACCTTC
- | 13 | few | TRBJ2-7 | TRBV6-1 | CASMPVTLVEQYF | TGTGCCAGCATGCCAGTGACCCTGGTCGAGCAGTACTTC
TRBD1 | 17 | - | TRBJ2-1 | TRBV25-1 | CASSDLGQGPTYNEQFF | TGTGCCAGCAGTGACCTGGGACAGGGGCCAACCTACAATGAGCAGTTCTTC
TRBD2 | 15 | - | TRBJ2-7 | TRBV20-1 | CSASGNSGLAYEQYF | TGCAGTGCTAGTGGTAATTCGGGACTAGCGTACGAGCAGTACTTC
TRBD2 | 15 | - | TRBJ2-5 | TRBV7-2 | CASSLYSGSGETQYF | TGTGCCAGCAGCTTATATAGCGGGAGTGGTGAGACCCAGTACTTC
- | 11 | medium-sized | TRBJ1-4 | TRBV29-1 | CSVIGGEKLFF | TGCAGCGTTATCGGAGGCGAAAAACTGTTTTTT
- | 14 | - | TRBJ2-6 | TRBV20-1 | CSAWGVSGANVLTF | TGCAGTGCTTGGGGAGTATCCGGGGCCAACGTCCTGACTTTC
TRBD1 | 15 | - | TRBJ1-2 | TRBV3-1 | CASSQEGGRGHGYTF | TGTGCCAGCAGCCAAGAAGGAGGCAGGGGGCACGGCTACACCTTC
- | 17 | few | TRBJ2-2 | TRBV3-1 | CASSHRSGGWGTGELFF | TGTGCCAGCAGCCATCGGAGTGGCGGTTGGGGCACCGGGGAGCTGTTTTTT
- | 11 | few | TRBJ1-2 | TRBV6-2/TRBV6-3 | CASRKSAGYTF | TGTGCCAGCAGAAAATCCGCAGGCTACACCTTC
TRBD1 | 19 | many | TRBJ1-3 | TRBV9 | CASSVSSGQGRGAGNTIYF | TGTGCCAGCAGCGTATCGTCCGGACAGGGAAGAGGGGCTGGAAACACCATATATTTT
- | 14 | many | TRBJ2-7 | TRBV11-2 | CASSLEGVGREQYF | TGTGCCAGCAGCTTAGAGGGGGTAGGCCGCGAGCAGTACTTC
TRBD1 | 14 | many | TRBJ1-2 | TRBV24-1 | CATSDRGPNYGYTF | TGTGCCACCTCGGACAGGGGACCAAACTATGGCTACACCTTC